These 15 T cell receptor beta chains came from one sample sequenced in a study of cytomegalovirus exposure and HLA in healthy donors. Vbeta (60) and Jbeta (13) primers were used in the PCR. Clones were sequenced by immunoSEQ multiplex PCR, and TCRdb holds only the in-frame ones, with some missing. The sample lists more than 150,000 clones, 70% to 80% occurring once. The source material was PBMCs. All receptors come from a man aged 35-49 years in good health and CMV-seronegative.

The V call is TRBV19, the J call TRBJ1-5; D is ambiguous. This CDR3 is 14 amino acids long. Looked up from germline, CDR1 is LNHDA and CDR2 is SQIVND (reference sequence). The V end lost 3 bases, the J end lost 7 bases, and 13 bases lay between the germline ends. The CDR3 DNA reads as TGTGCCAGTAGTATGGAATCGACACGGCAGCCCCAGCATTTT. Protein: CASSMESTRQPQHF.

This clone was detected a few times. The rearrangement joins TRBV7-2 to TRBJ2-1; 9 nucleotides align to TRBD2. Germline assignment: CDR1 SGHTA and CDR2 FQGNSA. The CDR3 is made up of 17 amino acids. V lost 6 bases to trimming and J lost 8 bases; unmatched junction nucleotides: 17. CDR3 in DNA: TGTGCCAGCAGTCGATCGGGGGGCGGGAGGGCTTGGGATGAGCAGTTCTTC. Translating it yields CASSRSGGGRAWDEQFF.

The J gene is TRBJ1-6, the V gene TRBV18; 11 positions match TRBD1. The J segment lost 8 bases and the V segment lost 3 bases, leaving 6 bases of the junction unmatched. CDR3 length equals 16 residues. Germline-derived CDR1 and CDR2 are KGHSH and LQKENI. CDR3 region: CASSPVRDRGDSPLHF. The DNA of the CDR3 is TGTGCCAGCTCACCCGTCCGGGACAGGGGGGATTCACCCCTCCACTTT.

The V gene is TRBV5-6, the J gene TRBJ2-7; 8 nucleotides agree with TRBD1. V shed 2 bases and J 0 bases; nucleotides not matched to a gene: 7. The V gene's germline CDR1 is SGHDT and CDR2 YYEEEE. The CDR3 contains 16 residues. The CDR3 protein is CASSFRDRGSSYEQYV. In nucleotides, the CDR3 is TGTGCCAGCAGCTTTCGCGACAGGGGAAGCTCCTACGAGCAGTACGTC.

V gene TRBV4-2 combines with J gene TRBJ2-3; 10 nucleotides match TRBD2. Germline loops: CDR1 LGHNA, CDR2 YNFKEQ. The CDR3 length is 17 residues. With 0 bases clipped from V and 3 bases from J, the junction kept 6 bases outside the gene matches. CDR3 sequence: CASSQEGILAGTDTQYF. In nucleotides, the CDR3 is TGTGCCAGCAGCCAAGAGGGTATACTAGCGGGAACAGATACGCAGTATTTT.

The chain is built from TRBV4-1 and TRBJ1-2; maybe TRBD1 (6 bases). Germline V CDR1 and CDR2: MGHRA, YSYEKL. The CDR3 totals 14 residues. Trimming removed 1 base at V and 4 bases at J, with 10 bases between. CDR3 region: CASSQATGFYGYTF. In DNA form, the CDR3 reads TGCGCCAGCAGCCAAGCAACAGGGTTCTATGGCTACACCTTC.

The chain employs TRBV9 and TRBJ2-7; TRBD2 aligns across 11 bases. The trim removed 0 bases at V and 2 bases at J, leaving 10 bases unmatched. Germline V lookup: CDR1 SGDLS, CDR2 YYNGEE. The CDR3 runs to 18 residues. The CDR3 spells CASSVEGNPLAGAYEQYF. As DNA, the CDR3 is TGTGCCAGCAGCGTAGAGGGAAATCCACTAGCGGGAGCCTACGAGCAGTACTTC.

This clone was seen more than once but under ten times. The rearrangement links TRBV2 to TRBJ1-4; possible D gene TRBD1, 6 bases. Germline V gene lookup returns CDR1 SNHLY and CDR2 FYNNEI. The germline V and J ends were trimmed by 5 bases and 0 bases, with 10 bases remaining between them. The CDR3 is 15 amino acids. This chain's CDR3 is CASSLDSPTNEKLFF. CDR3 nucleotide sequence: TGTGCCAGCAGTTTGGACAGTCCAACTAATGAAAAACTGTTTTTT.

This clone has only a few counts. The V and J genes are TRBV4-2 and TRBJ2-1, with D perhaps matching TRBD2 (5 bases). Germline values: CDR1 LGHNA, CDR2 YNFKEQ. CDR3 size: 14 residues. V was trimmed by 1 base and J by 7 bases, leaving 11 bases between them. CDR3 in amino acids: CASSQALWENEQFF. The CDR3 nucleotides read TGTGCCAGCAGCCAAGCCCTCTGGGAGAATGAGCAGTTCTTC.

The chain recombines TRBV10-2 with TRBJ2-7; weak D call: TRBD1 (5 bases). CDR3 length: 13 amino acids. From germline, CDR1 is WSHSY and CDR2 SAAADI. V was cut by 2 bases and J by 2 bases, with 7 bases left in between. CDR3 region: CASSEDSTYEQYF. Written as DNA, the CDR3 is TGCGCCAGCAGTGAGGACAGTACCTACGAGCAGTACTTC.

This clone appeared once. The chain is built from TRBV5-5 and TRBJ2-1, with 11 bases aligning to TRBD2. The CDR3 is 16 amino acids. V was clipped by 4 bases and J by 3 bases; unmatched bases: 6. The germline CDR1 and CDR2 sequences are SGHKS and YYEKEE (reference sequence). This CDR3 is CASSKLAGEFYNEQFF. The CDR3 DNA reads TGTGCCAGCAGCAAACTAGCGGGGGAATTCTACAATGAGCAGTTCTTC.

The CDR3 sequence is CASSLGGSALHF. In DNA, the CDR3 is TGTGCCAGCAGTTTAGGGGGCTCGGCCCTCCACTTT. The rearrangement joins TRBV27 to TRBJ1-6; weak D call: TRBD1 (6 bases). CDR3 length: 12 residues. Trimming removed 2 bases from V and 14 bases from J, with 10 bases in between. Germline V gene data show CDR1 as MNHEY and CDR2 as SMNVEV (reference sequence).

The chain joins TRBV30 to TRBJ2-7; the match to TRBD1 covers 7 bases. The CDR3 length is 16 residues. CDR1 is GTSNPN, CDR2 SVGIG, per germline (reference sequence). Trimming removed 3 bases from V and 0 bases from J; junction bases left unmatched: 11. The CDR3, as DNA: TGTGCCTGGAGCGGCACCGGGACAGAGAGCTCCTACGAGCAGTACTTC. This sequence encodes CAWSGTGTESSYEQYF.

The chain joins TRBV11-2 to TRBJ1-6; D ambiguous. The V end was cut by 1 base, the J end by 9 bases, with 4 bases between. Germline V gene sequence: CDR1 SGHAT, CDR2 FQNNGV. The CDR3 totals 12 residues. CDR3 sequence reads: CASSLGGSPLHF. Written as DNA, the CDR3 is TGTGCCAGCAGCTTAGGAGGTTCACCCCTCCACTTT. The variable domain in full, completed from reference TRBV11-2 and TRBJ1-6, reads EAGVAQSPRYKIIEKRQSVAFWCNPISGHATLYWYQQILGQGPKLLIQFQNNGVVDDSQLPKDRFSAERLKGVDSTLKIQPAKLEDSAVYLCASSLGGSPLHFGNGTRLTVT.

This clone was seen a single time. The chain couples TRBV7-9 to TRBJ1-5, with a tentative D call TRBD1 (6 bases). The germline V and J ends were trimmed by 5 bases and 0 bases, with 14 bases remaining between them. From germline, CDR1 is SEHNR and CDR2 FQNEAQ (reference sequence). This CDR3 spans 16 amino acids. The CDR3 loop reads CASSPGQSSSNQPQHF. The CDR3 nucleotides are TGTGCCAGCAGCCCAGGACAGAGCTCTAGCAATCAGCCCCAGCATTTT. The full variable domain, with the rest looked up from reference TRBV7-9 and TRBJ1-5, is DTGVSQNPRHKITKRGQNVTFRCDPISEHNRLYWYRQTLGQGPEFLTYFQNEAQLEKSRLLSDRFSAERPKGSFSTLEIQRTEQGDSAMYLCASSPGQSSSNQPQHFGDGTRLSIL.